Listed below are T cell receptor beta chains from one sample, sequenced in a study of CD8+ T cells in alopecia areata. Clones were sequenced by immunoSEQ multiplex PCR, and TCRdb holds only the in-frame ones, with some missing. The profile covers about 76,000 clones, with approximately 64% appearing a single time and around 20% taken by the ten largest. This specimen consisted of CD8+ T cells sorted from blood, obtained at week 24, from a patient treated with tofacitinib. The source is a human donor with alopecia areata. Both conserved end residues are part of each CDR3. A D gene is named only where the DNA matches it firmly. Rows give clone size only sometimes, using once, few, many, or a class for an expanded clone.

V	size	J	D	CDR3	DNA
TRBV30	-	TRBJ1-2	-	CAWRGPEGGYTF	TGTGCCTGGAGGGGGCCCGAGGGAGGCTACACCTTC
TRBV19	-	TRBJ1-1	TRBD1	CASRPGQKTEAFF	TGTGCCAGCAGACCGGGACAGAAGACTGAAGCTTTCTTT
TRBV30	-	TRBJ2-1	-	CAWSGGMINEQFF	TGTGCCTGGAGTGGCGGGATGATCAATGAGCAGTTCTTC
TRBV28	-	TRBJ2-7	TRBD2	CASSLLVGPGLAGGPYEQYF	TGTGCCAGCAGTTTATTAGTGGGGCCGGGACTAGCGGGAGGGCCCTACGAGCAGTACTTC
TRBV5-1	-	TRBJ2-7	-	CASSRVKYFHEQYF	TGCGCCAGCAGCCGGGTTAAGTACTTCCACGAGCAGTACTTC
TRBV6-4	many	TRBJ2-7	-	CASSDVTGEQYF	TGTGCCAGCAGTGACGTTACTGGCGAGCAGTACTTC
TRBV5-1	-	TRBJ2-3	TRBD1	CASKQGRTDTQYF	TGCGCCAGTAAACAGGGGCGCACAGATACGCAGTATTTT
TRBV5-1	-	TRBJ2-1	-	CASSPGTINEQFF	TGCGCCAGCAGCCCAGGGACCATCAATGAGCAGTTCTTC
TRBV25-1	-	TRBJ2-2	-	CASSWSTGELFF	TGTGCCAGCAGTTGGAGTACCGGGGAGCTGTTTTTT
TRBV23-1	-	TRBJ1-3	-	CASSRGMARHSGNTIYF	TGCGCCAGCAGTCGAGGAATGGCCAGGCACTCTGGAAACACCATATATTTT
TRBV4-2	-	TRBJ2-5	TRBD2	CASSPLSSGGFQETQYF	TGTGCCAGCAGCCCTTTATCTAGCGGGGGCTTTCAAGAGACCCAGTACTTC
TRBV7-6	-	TRBJ2-5	TRBD2	CASSSRTGGETQYF	TGTGCCAGCAGCTCGCGGACGGGAGGGGAGACCCAGTACTTC
TRBV7-9	few	TRBJ2-3	TRBD2	CASSWTSGETDTQYF	TGTGCCAGCAGCTGGACTAGCGGGGAGACAGATACGCAGTATTTT
TRBV27	-	TRBJ2-3	-	CASSFSGMTDTQYF	TGTGCCAGCAGTTTCTCAGGGATGACAGATACGCAGTATTTT
TRBV6-5	-	TRBJ2-1	-	CASSYTGGNEQFF	TGTGCCAGCAGTTACACCGGGGGCAATGAGCAGTTCTTC